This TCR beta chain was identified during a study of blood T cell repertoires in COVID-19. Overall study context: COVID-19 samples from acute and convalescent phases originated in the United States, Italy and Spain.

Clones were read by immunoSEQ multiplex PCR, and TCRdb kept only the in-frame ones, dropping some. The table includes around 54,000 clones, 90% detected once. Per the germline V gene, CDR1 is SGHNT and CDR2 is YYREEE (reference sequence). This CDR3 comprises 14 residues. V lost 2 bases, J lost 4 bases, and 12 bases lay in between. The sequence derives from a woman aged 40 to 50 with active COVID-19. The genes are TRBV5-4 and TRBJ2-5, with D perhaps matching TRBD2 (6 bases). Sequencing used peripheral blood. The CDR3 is CASSFDTSPETQYF. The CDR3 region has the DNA TGTGCCAGCAGCTTTGATACTAGCCCAGAGACCCAGTACTTC. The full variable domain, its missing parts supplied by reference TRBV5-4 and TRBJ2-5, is ETGVTQSPTHLIKTRGQQVTLRCSSQSGHNTVSWYQQALGQGPQFIFQYYREEENGRGNFPPRFSGLQFPNYSSELNVNALELDDSALYLCASSFDTSPETQYFGPGTRLLVL.